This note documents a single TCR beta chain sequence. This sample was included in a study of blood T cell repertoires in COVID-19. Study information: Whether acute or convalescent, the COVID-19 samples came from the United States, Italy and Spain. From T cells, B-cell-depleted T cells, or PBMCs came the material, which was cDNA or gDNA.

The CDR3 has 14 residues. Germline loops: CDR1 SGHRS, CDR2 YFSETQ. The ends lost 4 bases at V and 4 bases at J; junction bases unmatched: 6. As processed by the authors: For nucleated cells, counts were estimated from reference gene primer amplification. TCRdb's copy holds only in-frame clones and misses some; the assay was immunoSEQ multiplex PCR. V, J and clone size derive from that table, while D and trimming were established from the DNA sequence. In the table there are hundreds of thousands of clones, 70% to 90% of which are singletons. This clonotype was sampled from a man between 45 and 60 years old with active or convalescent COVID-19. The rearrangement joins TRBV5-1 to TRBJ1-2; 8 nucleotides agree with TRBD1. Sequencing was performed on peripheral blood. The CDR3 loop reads CASSDRGEVYGYTF. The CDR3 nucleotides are TGCGCCAGCAGCGACAGGGGTGAGGTCTATGGCTACACCTTC. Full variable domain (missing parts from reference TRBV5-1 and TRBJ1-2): KAGVTQTPRYLIKTRGQQVTLSCSPISGHRSVSWYQQTPGQGLQFLFEYFSETQRNKGNFPGRFSGRQFSNSRSEMNVSTLELGDSALYLCASSDRGEVYGYTFGSGTRLTVV.